This T cell receptor beta chain was captured in a study of a mutant IDH1 vaccine in newly diagnosed glioma listed by TCRdb under 2021. Context from the whole study: Vaccination began 4-6 weeks after radiotherapy alone, or alongside temozolomide cycles in the chemotherapy-containing groups. Six visits were used for peripheral blood collection: V03 (baseline), V05, V07, V10, V12 and V13. Longitudinal TCRB deep sequencing was done for 25 treated patients, wherever samples were available for exploratory analyses. Prior to enrollment, standard therapy consisting of radiotherapy alone, temozolomide alone, or radiochemotherapy with temozolomide had been administered to patients, with the combination being received by most patients. Of the roughly 31 treated patients, approximately 62% were male and about 40% were female, and the mean age was roughly 40 years. The week-35 safety follow-up took place at visit V12, and the week-47 end of study took place at visit V13.

Library preparation was by the immunoSEQ multiplex PCR assay. The hsTCRB Kit was used according to the manufacturer's protocol to amplify rearranged TCR beta chain sequences. TCRB libraries were sequenced on an Illumina MiSeq. The paper's data handling went like this. Demultiplexing, trimming and gene mapping were performed with the kit vendor's proprietary platform. In its TCRdb copy, this immuneACCESS table keeps in-frame sequences only and misses some clones. Where compared with another copy, unresolved V genes explain less than half of these, and the others have no known cause. Clone size and the V and J calls come from that table; the DNA yielded D and trimming. Recorded for this sample are some 10,000 clones; 81% of them occurred a single time. In total, the top ten clones hold less than 20% of the sample. The CDR3 starts with the cysteine, ends with the phenylalanine, and has 14 residues. Of all the DNA, just the CDR3 is kept, 42 bases in frame from base 1.

Overall study results and their limits: According to the authors, sample limitations meant that analyses of patient blood samples could not be reproduced. Vaccine-induced immune responses across multiple MHC alleles were detected in approximately 93% of patients. Pseudoprogression seemed to be unrelated to changes in the top peripheral T cell clonotypes found by TCRB sequencing. PBMC samples for TCRB deep sequencing were selected based on availability.

This sample's time point label indicates: week 47, end of study. A 20-mer mutant IDH1 peptide at 300 micrograms in Montanide made up each vaccine dose, which was injected subcutaneously together with topical imiquimod. Across visits V03 through V10, patients got a total of eight vaccinations, given in weeks 1, 3, 5, 7, 11, 15, 19 and 23. All donors had newly diagnosed IDH1-mutant astrocytomas of WHO grade 3 or 4 that showed loss of nuclear ATRX. The samples were drawn from NOA16, a multicentre, single-arm, open-label phase I trial in Germany that tested a mutant IDH1 peptide vaccine in humans for the first time. Genomic DNA for TCRB sequencing was extracted from EDTA blood using the DNeasy Blood and Tissue Kit. To note about this clone: Its antigen is not yet known. No qualities accompany the bases; no much larger clone lies one base away.

The chain uses TRBV21-1 and TRBJ2-2; the table assigns TRBD1, which was not confirmed against the DNA. TRBV21-1 constitutes a pseudogene. This receptor was obtained from a man aged 25 to 40 with glioma. The sample was PBMCs, taken from a glioma patient whose treatment included an IDH1 peptide vaccine. The nucleotide sequence is TGTGCCAGCAGCAAAGGGTGCAGGGCCGGGGAGCTGTTTTTT. The encoded protein is CASSKGCRAGELFF.